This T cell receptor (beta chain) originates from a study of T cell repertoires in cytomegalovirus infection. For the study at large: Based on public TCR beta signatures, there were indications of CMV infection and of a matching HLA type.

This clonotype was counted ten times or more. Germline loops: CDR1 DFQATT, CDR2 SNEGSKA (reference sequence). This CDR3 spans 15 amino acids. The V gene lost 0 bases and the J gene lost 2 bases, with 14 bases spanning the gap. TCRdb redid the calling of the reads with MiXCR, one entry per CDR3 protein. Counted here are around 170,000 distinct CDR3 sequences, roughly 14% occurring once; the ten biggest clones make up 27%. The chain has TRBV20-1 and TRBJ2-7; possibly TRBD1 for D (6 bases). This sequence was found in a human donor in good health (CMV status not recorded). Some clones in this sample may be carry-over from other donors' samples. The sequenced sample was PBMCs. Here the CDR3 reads CSARDHVTGPYEQYF. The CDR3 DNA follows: TGCAGTGCTAGAGATCATGTAACAGGGCCCTACGAGCAGTACTTC.